Presented here are 7 T cell receptor beta chains from one specimen sequenced in a study of radiation and T cells in renal cell carcinoma. Time point meaning: blood 4 weeks post-SBRT, at nephrectomy. Documented treatment: 15 Gy SBRT to primary tumor, nephrectomy 4 weeks later. Clones were sequenced by immunoSEQ multiplex PCR, and TCRdb holds only the in-frame ones, with some missing. The sample includes approximately 150,000 clones, approximately 86% of them seen just once. Specimen: blood, collected from a patient whose treatment included radiotherapy and nephrectomy. The receptor source for this set is a woman between 45 and 65 years old with renal cell carcinoma.

The V call is TRBV4-3, the J call TRBJ1-4, with unresolved D. Between the trimmed V and J ends, which lost 1 base and 0 bases, there was a span of 6 bases. Germline V gene data show CDR1 as LGHNA and CDR2 as YSLEER. This CDR3 region has 15 residues. The CDR3 DNA is TGCGCCAGCAGCCAAGGTCCAGCAACTAATGAAAAACTGTTTTTT. The encoded protein is CASSQGPATNEKLFF.

The rearrangement links TRBV19 to TRBJ1-1, with a weak D call TRBD1 (5 bases). Per germline, CDR1 LNHDA and CDR2 SQIVND (reference sequence). The length of the CDR3 is 12 residues. V was clipped by 9 bases and J by 4 bases, with 12 bases between them. DNA for the CDR3: TGTGCCAGCGGGGGTGTAGGCACTGAAGCTTTCTTT. Protein sequence: CASGGVGTEAFF.

This chain uses TRBV7-9 with TRBJ1-4; no definite D call. The CDR3 spans 14 residues. The V end lost 5 bases, the J end lost 3 bases, and 10 bases lay between the germline ends. Germline CDR1 reads SEHNR; CDR2 reads FQNEAQ (reference sequence). Here the CDR3 DNA reads TGTGCCAGCAGCCTAGAAGACTCTAATGAAAAACTGTTTTTT. As protein: CASSLEDSNEKLFF.

This clone was recorded a few times. The genes are TRBV4-2 and TRBJ2-3; D not resolved. The V gene's germline CDR1 is LGHNA and CDR2 YNFKEQ. V lost 4 bases and J 4 bases, leaving 15 bases between the germline ends. The CDR3 is made up of 15 amino acids. The CDR3 coding sequence is TGTGCCAGCAGCCCTATGCCCCGGTCCGCAGATACGCAGTATTTT. As protein: CASSPMPRSADTQYF.

The chain links TRBV20-1 to TRBJ2-3; no firm D call. The germline V and J ends were trimmed by 4 bases and 6 bases, with 2 bases remaining between them. Germline CDR1 reads DFQATT; CDR2 reads SNEGSKA (reference sequence). This CDR3 has 9 residues. The CDR3 DNA sequence: TGCAGTGCTACGGATACGCAGTATTTT. It translates to CSATDTQYF.

At least ten counts were recorded for this clone. The V and J genes are TRBV30 and TRBJ1-1; weak D call: TRBD1 (5 bases). The CDR3 totals 14 residues. Germline V lookup: CDR1 GTSNPN, CDR2 SVGIG (reference sequence). In nucleotides, the CDR3 is TGTGCATCCCTTAGGGGAGAGATGAACACTGAAGCTTTCTTT. This encodes CASLRGEMNTEAFF.

The chain's CDR3 is CASNPSRRDTYEQYF. The CDR3 bases are TGCGCCAGCAACCCTTCACGGCGGGATACCTACGAGCAGTACTTC. The rearrangement uses TRBV5-1 and TRBJ2-7; D may be TRBD2 (6 bases). Germline V gene sequence: CDR1 SGHRS, CDR2 YFSETQ. Trimming took off 6 bases at V and 2 bases at J, with 18 bases between the two ends. The CDR3 has 15 amino acids.